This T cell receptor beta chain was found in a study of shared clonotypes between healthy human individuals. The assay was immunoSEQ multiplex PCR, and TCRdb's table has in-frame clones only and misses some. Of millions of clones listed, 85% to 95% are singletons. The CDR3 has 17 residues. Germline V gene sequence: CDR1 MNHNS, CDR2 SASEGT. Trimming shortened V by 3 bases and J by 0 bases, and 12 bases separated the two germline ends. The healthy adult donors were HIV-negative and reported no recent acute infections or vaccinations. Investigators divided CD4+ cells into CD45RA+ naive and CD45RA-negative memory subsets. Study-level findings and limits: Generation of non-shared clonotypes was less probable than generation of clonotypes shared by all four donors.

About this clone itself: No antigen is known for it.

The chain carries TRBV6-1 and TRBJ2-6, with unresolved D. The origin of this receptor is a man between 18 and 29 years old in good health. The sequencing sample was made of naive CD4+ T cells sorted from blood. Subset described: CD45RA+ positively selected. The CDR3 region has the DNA TGTGCCAGCAGTGACCCCATGGCCAACTCTGGGGCCAACGTCCTGACTTTC. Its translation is CASSDPMANSGANVLTF.